The rows below give T cell receptor beta chains drawn from one sample of a study of vaccination and CD4 T cells after COVID-19. These TCRs are of unknown antigen specificity. TCRdb re-called the PCR reads with MiXCR, one entry per CDR3 protein. The data hold 15,000 to 25,000 distinct CDR3 sequences, with more than 45% observed a single time. Sequencing was done on a sample of CD4+ T cells from blood, cultured in vitro. These receptors were collected from a human donor who had recovered from COVID-19. CDR3s include the opening cysteine and the closing phenylalanine or tryptophan. Each record gives: J gene, V gene, CDR3 protein.

J gene: TRBJ2-1; V gene: TRBV7-9; CDR3 protein: CASMRGIESRNEQFF
J gene: TRBJ1-4; V gene: TRBV6-1; CDR3 protein: CASSGRTGFGTNEKLFF
J gene: TRBJ2-5; V gene: TRBV5-1; CDR3 protein: CASSLVSRQGGGETQYF
J gene: TRBJ1-5; V gene: TRBV6-2/TRBV6-3; CDR3 protein: CASWDLSQPQHF
J gene: TRBJ2-5; V gene: TRBV11-3; CDR3 protein: CASSSKVLAGMGETQYF
J gene: TRBJ2-5; V gene: TRBV6-2/TRBV6-3; CDR3 protein: CASSYPTGDRRWTQYF
J gene: TRBJ2-4; V gene: TRBV7-2; CDR3 protein: CASRKTGTDIQYF
J gene: TRBJ1-2; V gene: TRBV12-5; CDR3 protein: CASGLEGGGYTF
J gene: TRBJ1-1; V gene: TRBV20-1; CDR3 protein: CSASKTGAGAFF
J gene: TRBJ1-5; V gene: TRBV11-2; CDR3 protein: CASSPDRGQPQHF
J gene: TRBJ2-7; V gene: TRBV7-6; CDR3 protein: CASSFSGGQGYEQYF
J gene: TRBJ2-5; V gene: TRBV28; CDR3 protein: CARTSGQGTQYF
J gene: TRBJ1-5; V gene: TRBV2; CDR3 protein: CASSAQDRKRYQPQHF